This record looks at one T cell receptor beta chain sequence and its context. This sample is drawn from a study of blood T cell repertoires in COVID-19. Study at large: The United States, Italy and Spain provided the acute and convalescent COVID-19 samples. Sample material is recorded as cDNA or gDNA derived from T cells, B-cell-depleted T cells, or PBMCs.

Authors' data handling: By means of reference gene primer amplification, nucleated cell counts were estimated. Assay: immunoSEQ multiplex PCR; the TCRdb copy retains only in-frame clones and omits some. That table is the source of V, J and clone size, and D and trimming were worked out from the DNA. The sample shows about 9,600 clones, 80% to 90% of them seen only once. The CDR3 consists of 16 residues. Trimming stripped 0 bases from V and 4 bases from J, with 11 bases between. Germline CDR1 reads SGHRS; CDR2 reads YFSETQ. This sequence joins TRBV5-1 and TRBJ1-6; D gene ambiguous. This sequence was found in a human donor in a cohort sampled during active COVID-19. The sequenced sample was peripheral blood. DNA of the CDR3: TGCGCCAGCAGCTTGGGGGGATCGGGGTATAATTCACCCCTCCACTTT. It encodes CASSLGGSGYNSPLHF. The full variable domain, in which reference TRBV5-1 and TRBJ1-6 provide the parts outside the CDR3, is KAGVTQTPRYLIKTRGQQVTLSCSPISGHRSVSWYQQTPGQGLQFLFEYFSETQRNKGNFPGRFSGRQFSNSRSEMNVSTLELGDSALYLCASSLGGSGYNSPLHFGNGTRLTVT.